This T cell receptor (beta chain) came from a study of response to subunit inactivated influenza vaccine (dated by TCRdb to the late 2010s). Study-level background: Deep quantitative T cell receptor repertoire profiling was used in the study to track responses to a trivalent subunit inactivated influenza vaccine.

The table lists this clonotype with a few counts. Its antigen specificity is not known. Per-nucleotide qualities are absent, and no much larger clonotype sits a single base away. Points the paper makes about the study in general: According to the authors, only a limited number of new T cells may be recruited by each seasonal influenza vaccination.

Libraries were prepared through RT-PCR. Sequencer: Illumina HiSeq 2500. The public reads were reanalyzed by TCRdb: fastp trimming at Q25, MiXCR alignment, in-frame beta chains only. Rows are unified per CDR3 protein, each entry keeping the most common DNA and genes. This sample gives 500,000 to 550,000 distinct CDR3 sequences in total; around 8% of them show up just once. The ten largest clones represent roughly 13% of the sample. Clipping removes 0 bases from V and 8 bases from J, with 12 as the unmatched junction base count. Measured from the cysteine to the phenylalanine, the CDR3 is 17 residues long. The entry retains the CDR3 DNA only, 51 bases that are in frame from base 1. CDR1 SGDLS and CDR2 YYNGEE were looked up in the germline V gene.

The input for sequencing was PBMCs from blood, taken around 25 months after vaccination. The receptor was isolated from a man aged 50 to 69 who received an inactivated influenza vaccine. Donor details come from another sample of the same person, matched by shared clones. Here the chain combines TRBV9 and TRBJ2-1, and 9 junctional nucleotides match TRBD2. The sequence in DNA is TGTGCCAGCAGCGTAGCCTTCTCGGCGGGAGGGAGGGATGAGCAGTTCTTC. This gives the protein CASSVAFSAGGRDEQFF.